This T cell receptor (beta chain) emerged from a study of CD8 T cells in Susac syndrome. The authors reverse transcribed about 0.5 to 1 ug RNA with random hexamers. TCRdb re-called the immunoSEQ multiplex PCR reads through MiXCR, storing one row per CDR3 protein. The data contain about 430,000 distinct CDR3 sequences, more than 70% of them seen just once; the ten biggest clones take up under 0.15%. J was trimmed by 0 bases and V by 6 bases; bases with no gene match: 7. The CDR3 extends over 17 amino acids. Per the germline V gene, CDR1 is MRHNA and CDR2 is SNTAGT. This receptor was obtained from a human donor with multiple sclerosis. The sequencing sample was made of CD8+ T cells from PBMCs. The chain links TRBV6-4 to TRBJ1-4, with TRBD1 identical over 10 bases. The CDR3 DNA is TGTGCCAGCAGACAAAGACAGGGGGCAGCAACTAATGAAAAACTGTTTTTT. This encodes CASRQRQGAATNEKLFF.